Sequencing of this T cell receptor (beta chain) was carried out in a study of CD8 T cells in ankylosing spondylitis. Study outcomes and limitations: Peripheral blood samples showed relatively rare disease-linked clones, and these clones were CD8+. There was reportedly significant enrichment of clones that were disease-linked in matched ankylosing spondylitis synovial fluid. Made up of eight highly homologous variants, a TCR beta motif appeared characteristic of ankylosing spondylitis blood.

Making the TCR beta libraries involved quantitative 5'-RACE with molecular barcodes. TCRdb used MiXCR to reprocess the 5' RACE reads, holding one entry per CDR3 protein. The sample consists of some 290,000 distinct CDR3 sequences, roughly 20% of them appearing once. CDR1 is SQVTM and CDR2 is ANQGSEA in the germline V gene. V shed 5 bases, J shed 1 base, and the junction held 2 bases outside the gene matches. This CDR3 comprises 14 residues. Many counts were recorded for this clonotype. The target antigen is unknown. The sequenced sample consisted of blood, either unsorted or a sorted T cell fraction (not recorded which). The V call is TRBV29-1, the J call TRBJ2-2; 9 bases align to TRBD1. This receptor was taken from a male donor with ankylosing spondylitis or in good health (not recorded which). The CDR3 sequence is CSVTGGKNTGELFF. The CDR3 coding sequence is TGCAGCGTTACAGGGGGCAAGAACACCGGGGAGCTGTTTTTT.